The 24 T cell receptor beta chains below were found in one sample sequenced in a study of blood T cell repertoires in COVID-19. Measured with immunoSEQ multiplex PCR; TCRdb has only the in-frame clones, and not every one. The sample has about 130,000 clones, about four fifths seen once. Sequenced material: peripheral blood. The receptors come from a woman over 75 with acute or convalescent COVID-19.

This chain uses TRBV11-3 with TRBJ2-2; D might be TRBD1 (6 bases). This CDR3 is built from 14 residues. Germline assignment: CDR1 SGHNT and CDR2 YENEEA. V was trimmed by 4 bases and J by 4 bases, leaving 10 bases between them. The CDR3 loop reads CASSSGHRTGELFF. For the CDR3, the DNA is TGTGCCAGCAGCTCGGGACATCGCACCGGGGAGCTGTTTTTT.

This clone has just a few counts. The CDR3 sequence: CASSPPGLGYTF. The CDR3 DNA sequence: TGTGCCAGCTCACCACCTGGCTTAGGCTACACCTTC. The chain joins TRBV18 to TRBJ1-2; unclear D gene. The CDR3 loop spans 12 amino acids. Germline V lookup: CDR1 KGHSH, CDR2 LQKENI. Trimming removed 0 bases at V and 8 bases at J, with 7 bases between.

The CDR3 DNA sequence: TGTGCCAGCAGCCCCGAGACAGGGGGACTAGGTGAAGCTTTCTTT. Encoded protein: CASSPETGGLGEAFF. This chain joins TRBV6-4 and TRBJ1-1; 9 positions agree with TRBD1. Losses at the gene ends were 6 bases for V and 7 bases for J; bases not matched to a gene: 12. This CDR3 has 15 amino acids. CDR1 is MRHNA and CDR2 is SNTAGT in the germline V gene.

This rearrangement joins TRBV11-2 to TRBJ1-2; 8 bases fit TRBD1. V lost 5 bases and J lost 8; bases outside the gene matches: 10. The CDR3 is made up of 14 amino acids. CDR1 SGHAT and CDR2 FQNNGV come from the germline V gene. CDR3 DNA: TGTGCCAGCAGCCCTACTCGGACAGGGCACGGCTACACCTTC. It yields the protein CASSPTRTGHGYTF.

The genes are TRBV11-3 and TRBJ2-7; 8 bases align to TRBD2. Germline values: CDR1 SGHNT, CDR2 YENEEA. The CDR3 has 15 amino acids. V trimming: 5 bases; J trimming: 7 bases; junction bases outside the gene matches: 13. Written as DNA, the CDR3 is TGTGCCAGCAGCCCCCCGGGAGGGGCGAGGAGAGAGCAGTACTTC. This translates into CASSPPGGARREQYF.

The sample holds a few counts of this clone. The chain combines TRBV7-3 with TRBJ1-6, with D tentatively TRBD1 (5 bases). This CDR3 spans 13 amino acids. Trimming took off 5 bases at V and 10 bases at J, with 12 bases between the two ends. The germline CDR1 and CDR2 sequences are SGHTA and FQGTGA. In nucleotides, the CDR3 is TGTGCCAGCAGCCTCGGGGGGGACTCACCCCTCCACTTT. Residues: CASSLGGDSPLHF.

The chain carries TRBV6-6 and TRBJ1-1; 7 nucleotides agree with TRBD1. Germline-derived CDR1 and CDR2 are MNHNY and SVGAGI (reference sequence). This CDR3 has 13 residues. Trimming removed 5 bases from V and 4 bases from J; junction bases left unmatched: 4. The CDR3 DNA reads TGTGCCAGCAGTAAACAGGGGTTCACTGAAGCTTTCTTT. Protein product: CASSKQGFTEAFF.

This rearrangement joins TRBV11-1 to TRBJ2-7; TRBD2 matches at 14 bases. CDR1 and CDR2 (germline): SGHAT, FQDESV (reference sequence). V lost 5 bases and J lost 4; bases outside the gene matches: 4. The CDR3 runs 15 residues. CDR3 protein: CASSPRTSGGYEQYF. The CDR3 nucleotides read TGTGCCAGCAGCCCCCGGACTAGCGGGGGGTACGAGCAGTACTTC.

V is TRBV30 and J is TRBJ1-4; 8 bases fit TRBD1. From germline, CDR1 is GTSNPN and CDR2 SVGIG (reference sequence). Unmatched junction bases numbered 4, after V lost 4 bases and J lost 6 bases. The CDR3 length is 13 residues. The CDR3 region is CAWKKQGDEKLFF. In DNA form, the CDR3 reads TGTGCCTGGAAGAAACAGGGGGATGAAAAACTGTTTTTT.

The chain combines TRBV3-1 (or the pseudogene TRBV3-2) with TRBJ1-4; a possible D gene is TRBD1 (6 bases). The CDR3 length is 15 residues. Deletions cut 4 bases from V and 3 bases from J, with 12 bases between. Germline V gives CDR1 LGHDT, CDR2 YNNKEL (reference sequence). The CDR3 here is CASSPAGAANEKLFF. In DNA form, the CDR3 reads TGTGCCAGCAGCCCAGCGGGGGCGGCTAATGAAAAACTGTTTTTT.

About this clone: The junction and the germline gene differ at one end; a read error may be behind it. This chain joins TRBV7-7 and TRBJ1-1, with no clear D. The length of the CDR3 is 13 residues. Germline V gives CDR1 SSHAT, CDR2 FNYEAQ (reference sequence). Here the CDR3 reads CASSPLPGTEAFF. DNA for the CDR3: TGTGCTAGCAGCCCCTTACCCGGGACTGAAGCTTTCTTT.

The rearrangement links TRBV9 to TRBJ2-4; no reliable D call. V was trimmed by 0 bases and J by 0 bases, leaving 7 bases between them. Germline V lookup: CDR1 SGDLS, CDR2 YYNGEE. CDR3 length: 15 residues. Here the CDR3 reads CASSVGSGAKNIQYF. The CDR3 DNA reads as TGTGCCAGCAGCGTAGGATCAGGAGCCAAAAACATTCAGTACTTC.

As DNA, the CDR3 is TGCGCCAGCAGCCCGGGACTAGCGGGGGGGCAAGAGACCCAGTACTTC. Its protein is CASSPGLAGGQETQYF. The chain recombines TRBV4-3 with TRBJ2-5; 16 positions match TRBD2. Germline V CDR1 and CDR2: LGHNA, YSLEER. V shed 4 bases, J shed 2 bases, and the junction held 1 base outside the gene matches. The CDR3 is made up of 16 amino acids.

The CDR3 loop reads CASRSPGGVDYGYTF. CDR3 in DNA: TGTGCCAGCAGATCGCCGGGGGGGGTGGACTATGGCTACACCTTC. The chain recombines TRBV7-9 with TRBJ1-2; D possibly corresponds to TRBD1 (5 bases). The CDR3 sequence is 15 residues long. The ends were cut back, 6 bases at V and 3 bases at J, with 17 bases in the middle. Germline values: CDR1 SEHNR, CDR2 FQNEAQ (reference sequence).

Worth noting for this clone: Other DNA sequences from this sample encode an identical CDR3 as well. This rearrangement joins TRBV6-1 to TRBJ1-5, with 9 positions matching TRBD1. With 3 bases clipped from V and 4 bases from J, the junction kept 1 base outside the gene matches. The CDR3 has 14 amino acids. Per the germline V gene, CDR1 is MNHNS and CDR2 is SASEGT. The DNA of the CDR3 is TGTGCCAGCAGTGAGGGACAGGGTAATCAGCCCCAGCATTTT. Amino acid sequence: CASSEGQGNQPQHF.

In its sample, this clone was seen a few times. This chain connects TRBV7-2 to TRBJ1-6, with D uncertain. This CDR3 comprises 13 residues. CDR1 is SGHTA, CDR2 FQGNSA, per germline. V was pared by 5 bases and J by 8 bases, with 10 bases between. CDR3 amino acids: CASSLESDSPLHF. The CDR3 DNA sequence: TGTGCCAGCAGCCTAGAGAGCGATTCACCCCTCCACTTT.

This chain connects TRBV3-1 (or the pseudogene TRBV3-2) to TRBJ2-7; the D gene is possibly TRBD2 (5 bases). The CDR3 length is 12 residues. V gave up 1 base and J gave up 6 bases, with 7 bases separating them. CDR1 is LGHDT, CDR2 YNNKEL, per germline (reference sequence). The CDR3: CASSQGLSEQYF. CDR3 in DNA: TGTGCCAGCAGCCAAGGACTAAGCGAGCAGTACTTC.

This chain uses TRBV7-2 with TRBJ1-1; D gene unclear. Germline V CDR1 and CDR2: SGHTA, FQGNSA. V was shortened by 1 base and J by 2 bases, with 5 bases between the two germline ends. There are 13 residues in the CDR3. The CDR3 sequence is CASSLVDNTEAFF. For the CDR3, the DNA is TGTGCCAGCAGCTTAGTAGATAACACTGAAGCTTTCTTT.

In DNA, the CDR3 is TGTGCCAGCAGCCAAGCGTTTGGCGGGGTACCAAACATTCAGTACTTC. This gives the protein CASSQAFGGVPNIQYF. This chain joins TRBV3-1 (or the pseudogene TRBV3-2) and TRBJ2-4; TRBD2 is a possible D gene (6 bases). The CDR3 runs 16 residues. Trimming left V 1 base short and J 6 bases short, with 16 bases between. CDR1 is LGHDT, CDR2 YNNKEL, per germline (reference sequence).

The V and J genes are TRBV27 and TRBJ2-7; D is perhaps TRBD1 (6 bases). Trimming stripped 4 bases from V and 4 bases from J, with 20 bases between. The germline gives CDR1 MNHEY, CDR2 SMNVEV (reference sequence). This CDR3 is built from 16 residues. The chain's CDR3 is CASSSPQGTGRYEQYF. For the CDR3, the DNA is TGTGCCAGCAGTTCGCCACAGGGTACGGGGCGATACGAGCAGTACTTC.

This chain connects TRBV7-9 to TRBJ2-5; 10 bases agree with TRBD2. Trimming removed 4 bases from V and 5 bases from J; junction bases left unmatched: 4. Per the germline V gene, CDR1 is SEHNR and CDR2 is FQNEAQ (reference sequence). The CDR3 extends over 14 amino acids. The CDR3 DNA sequence: TGTGCCAGCAGCTCCGGGACTAGCGTTGAGACCCAGTACTTC. Its translation: CASSSGTSVETQYF.

The chain joins TRBV4-2 to TRBJ2-3, with TRBD2 matching over 13 bases. The CDR3 has 16 amino acids. After removal of 1 base from V and 4 bases from J, the junction contained 2 bases not matched to a gene. Germline lookup yields CDR1 LGHNA and CDR2 YNFKEQ. The CDR3 DNA reads TGTGCCAGCAGCCAAGTGACTAGCGGGGGGTCAGATACGCAGTATTTT. Translation gives CASSQVTSGGSDTQYF.

The chain carries TRBV5-1 and TRBJ2-3; D is perhaps TRBD2 (5 bases). The CDR3 runs to 15 residues. Germline V gene lookup returns CDR1 SGHRS and CDR2 YFSETQ. V lost 4 bases to trimming and J lost 0 bases, with 12 bases between them. As DNA, the CDR3 is TGCGCCAGCAGCCTGAGCGGAACTAGCACAGATACGCAGTATTTT. Its translation is CASSLSGTSTDTQYF. The full variable domain, in which reference TRBV5-1 and TRBJ2-3 provide the parts outside the CDR3, is KAGVTQTPRYLIKTRGQQVTLSCSPISGHRSVSWYQQTPGQGLQFLFEYFSETQRNKGNFPGRFSGRQFSNSRSEMNVSTLELGDSALYLCASSLSGTSTDTQYFGPGTRLTVL.

This clone was seen more than once but under ten times. V usage is TRBV6-5 and J usage is TRBJ1-1, with 7 bases matching TRBD1. This CDR3 region has 16 residues. V shed 4 bases and J 0 bases; nucleotides not matched to a gene: 8. Per germline, CDR1 MNHEY and CDR2 SVGAGI. CDR3 region: CASSLTGARMNTEAFF. The CDR3 DNA is TGTGCCAGCAGTTTAACAGGGGCAAGAATGAACACTGAAGCTTTCTTT.